Presented here are 23 T cell receptor beta chains from one specimen sequenced in a study of CD4 T cells in relation to SARS-CoV-2 and coronaviruses. Clones were sequenced by immunoSEQ multiplex PCR, and TCRdb holds only the in-frame ones, with some missing. The top ten hold about a fifth of the sample, which has some 21,000 clones, more than 65% seen once. Their cognate antigens are unknown. Before the COVID-19 pandemic, during about 2010-2018, CD4+ T cells were taken from unexposed donors. After 10 to 11 days of culture, CD4+ T cells were isolated. The sequencing sample was made of CD4+ T cells from PBMCs, cultured in vitro. The receptors were sampled from a human donor in good health.

This clone was recorded a few times. This sequence joins TRBV5-4 and TRBJ2-2; D gene unclear. CDR3 length: 16 amino acids. Trimming shortened V by 3 bases and J by 4 bases, and 16 bases separated the two germline ends. Looked up from germline, CDR1 is SGHNT and CDR2 is YYREEE (reference sequence). The CDR3 loop is CASSSRFAGVTGELFF. As DNA, the CDR3 is TGTGCCAGCAGCTCTCGGTTCGCAGGTGTCACCGGGGAGCTGTTTTTT.

In this sample, this clone turned up a few times. V is TRBV7-8 and J is TRBJ2-7; D is possibly TRBD1 or TRBD2 (5 bases each). The germline CDR1 and CDR2 sequences are SGHVS and FQNEAQ. This CDR3 is 14 amino acids long. Between the trimmed V and J ends, which lost 5 bases and 0 bases, there was a span of 11 bases. The CDR3 is CASSTRDGSYEQYF. Written as DNA, the CDR3 is TGTGCCAGCAGCACCCGGGACGGCTCCTACGAGCAGTACTTC.

This clone showed up just once. The genes are TRBV23-1 and TRBJ2-4; unclear D gene. TRBV23-1 is designated an ORF whose function remains uncertain. CDR3 length equals 13 residues. V was pared by 7 bases and J by 8 bases, with 15 bases between. The CDR3 DNA is TGCGCCAGCATATTAATCGGACGGGACATTCAGTACTTC. Translation: CASILIGRDIQYF.

CDR3 nucleotide sequence: TGTGCCAGTAGTATAAGGTTCGGGGCTAGCAATCAGCCCCAGCATTTT. Amino acid sequence: CASSIRFGASNQPQHF. This rearrangement joins TRBV19 to TRBJ1-5; D may be TRBD1 (5 bases). Germline V gene data show CDR1 as LNHDA and CDR2 as SQIVND (reference sequence). The CDR3 contains 16 residues. V lost 2 bases to trimming and J lost 0 bases, with 11 bases between them.

J is TRBJ1-3 and V is TRBV6-5; D unresolved. Trimming cost V 6 bases and J 6 bases, with 15 bases left between them. Per germline, CDR1 MNHEY and CDR2 SVGAGI. This CDR3 region has 14 residues. The CDR3 protein is CASSRDPQKNTIYF. CDR3 DNA sequence: TGTGCCAGCAGCCGGGATCCTCAAAAAAACACCATATATTTT.

The chain links TRBV29-1 to TRBJ1-2; D is unclear. V was trimmed by 6 bases and J by 8 bases, leaving 25 bases between them. The germline gives CDR1 SQVTM, CDR2 ANQGSEA. The CDR3 contains 15 residues. CDR3 in DNA: TGCAGCGTGGCCCCCCGTAGGGATGGGAATGGAGGCTACACCTTC. Protein sequence: CSVAPRRDGNGGYTF.

This rearrangement joins TRBV6-6 to TRBJ1-1; D uncertain. Trimming left V 2 bases short and J 7 bases short, with 11 bases between. Germline V CDR1 and CDR2: MNHNY, SVGAGI (reference sequence). The CDR3 is made up of 13 amino acids. In DNA form, the CDR3 reads TGTGCCAGCAGTTACCTCACTAGTAATGAAGCTTTCTTT. Translating gives CASSYLTSNEAFF.

The CDR3 nucleotides are TGCAGCGGTGGGACAGGGCCGGATGAGCAGTTCTTC. This gives the protein CSGGTGPDEQFF. This chain uses TRBV29-1 with TRBJ2-1; TRBD1 matches at 9 bases. The junction had 6 bases not matched to a gene; V was cut back by 7 bases and J by 8 bases. This CDR3 region has 12 residues. Germline CDR1 SQVTM, CDR2 ANQGSEA.

This clone turned up a few times. This chain joins TRBV7-9 and TRBJ1-1; weak D call: TRBD1 (6 bases). Deletions cut 5 bases from V and 5 bases from J, with 18 bases between. CDR1 and CDR2 from the germline V gene are SEHNR and FQNEAQ (reference sequence). The CDR3 is made up of 15 amino acids. CDR3 nucleotides: TGTGCCAGCAGCCCTAGGGGGGCCGGAGGGACTGAAGCTTTCTTT. It translates to CASSPRGAGGTEAFF.

J is TRBJ2-4 and V is TRBV12-5; 9 nucleotides match TRBD1. J was trimmed by 5 bases and V by 5 bases; bases with no gene match: 7. Looked up from germline, CDR1 is LGHNT and CDR2 is FRNRAP. This CDR3 has 15 residues. In nucleotides, the CDR3 is TGTGCTAGTGGTGCTGACAGGGGGATAGAAAACATTCAGTACTTC. Residues: CASGADRGIENIQYF.

The chain carries TRBV10-3 and TRBJ2-5, with D maybe TRBD2 (6 bases). The CDR3 covers 19 residues. Germline CDR1 and CDR2: ENHRY and SYGVKD. Trimming left V 9 bases short and J 0 bases short, with 29 bases between. Written as DNA, the CDR3 is TGTGCCATGACCCAGCTGGGGGGAGCCGGGGTTGACTACCAAGAGACCCAGTACTTC. This gives the protein CAMTQLGGAGVDYQETQYF.

The chain links TRBV12-3 or TRBV12-4 to TRBJ1-2, with D unresolved. Trimming removed 8 bases from V and 6 bases from J, with 16 bases in between. The CDR3 runs 13 residues. In nucleotides, the CDR3 is TGTGCCAGCGATCGGGCTTTAGGAAATGGCTACACCTTC. It encodes CASDRALGNGYTF.

The CDR3 sequence is CASSDGTRAYGYTF. The CDR3 DNA follows: TGTGCCAGCAGCGACGGGACTCGAGCTTATGGCTACACCTTC. This chain uses TRBV6-2 or TRBV6-3 with TRBJ1-2, with D possibly matching TRBD1 (5 bases). CDR3 size: 14 residues. Trimming pared 6 bases from V and 5 bases from J, leaving 16 bases between. Germline values: CDR1 MNHEY, CDR2 SVGEGT.

The chain has TRBV6-5 and TRBJ2-2; a weak D match, TRBD2 (6 bases). In germline, CDR1 is MNHEY, CDR2 SVGAGI. This CDR3 has 15 amino acids. Trimming took 7 bases from V and 4 from J, leaving 16 bases between them. The CDR3, as DNA: TGTGCCAGCATCATGAGTGGAGGGGCCACCGGGGAGCTGTTTTTT. This encodes CASIMSGGATGELFF.

This chain connects TRBV6-5 to TRBJ1-4; 7 bases match TRBD1. CDR3 length: 16 residues. Germline assignment: CDR1 MNHEY and CDR2 SVGAGI. The V gene end was trimmed by 1 base and the J gene end by 7 bases; junction bases not matched to a gene: 9. The CDR3 DNA reads as TGTGCCAGCAGTTACTTGCCCTCTGGGACAGTTGAAAAACTGTTTTTT. Protein sequence: CASSYLPSGTVEKLFF.

The chain joins TRBV19 to TRBJ2-7; the D call may be TRBD1 or TRBD2 (6 bases each). CDR1 is LNHDA, CDR2 SQIVND, per germline (reference sequence). The V end was cut by 5 bases, the J end by 1 base, with 15 bases between. The CDR3 consists of 15 residues. The chain's CDR3 is CASSPQGTFSYEQYF. DNA for the CDR3: TGTGCCAGTAGTCCCCAGGGGACTTTTTCCTACGAGCAGTACTTC.

The CDR3 here is CSVSADPKQRETQYF. The CDR3 coding sequence is TGCAGCGTGTCCGCGGACCCTAAACAGCGGGAGACCCAGTACTTC. The chain couples TRBV29-1 to TRBJ2-5; D possibly corresponds to TRBD2 (5 bases). Trimming took off 6 bases at V and 5 bases at J, with 22 bases between the two ends. The CDR3 extends over 15 amino acids. In germline, CDR1 is SQVTM, CDR2 ANQGSEA.

CDR3 protein: CASSQERLAGADTQYF. CDR3 in DNA: TGTGCCAGCAGCCAAGAAAGACTAGCGGGGGCAGATACGCAGTATTTT. This rearrangement joins TRBV3-1 (or the pseudogene TRBV3-2) to TRBJ2-3; 12 positions match TRBD2. This CDR3 has 16 residues. V lost 0 bases, J lost 4 bases, and 2 bases stayed unmatched. The germline gives CDR1 LGHDT, CDR2 YNNKEL (reference sequence).

The table lists this clone with a count of one. V and J are TRBV18 and TRBJ2-1; 11 positions agree with TRBD2. Germline trimming cut 3 bases from V and 0 bases from J; bases unmatched to any gene: 1. Germline CDR1 reads KGHSH; CDR2 reads LQKENI. The CDR3 contains 16 residues. The CDR3 region has the DNA TGTGCCAGCTCACCGACTAGCGGGGTCTCCTACAATGAGCAGTTCTTC. Protein sequence: CASSPTSGVSYNEQFF.

V and J are TRBV7-6 and TRBJ2-7; no definite D call. Trimming removed 1 base from V and 3 bases from J, with 7 bases in between. This CDR3 has 13 amino acids. Germline V CDR1 and CDR2: SGHVS, FNYEAQ. CDR3 protein: CASSLVSSYEQYF. For the CDR3, the DNA is TGTGCCAGCAGCTTAGTATCTAGCTACGAGCAGTACTTC. Together with reference TRBV7-6 and TRBJ2-7, the CDR3 gives the full variable domain: GAGVSQSPRYKVTKRGQDVALRCDPISGHVSLYWYRQALGQGPEFLTYFNYEAQQDKSGLPNDRFSAERPEGSISTLTIQRTEQRDSAMYRCASSLVSSYEQYFGPGTRLTVT.

The chain recombines TRBV9 with TRBJ2-2; TRBD2 agrees at 10 bases. CDR3 size: 14 residues. The V segment lost 10 bases and the J segment 7 bases; nucleotides outside the gene matches: 10. From germline, CDR1 is SGDLS and CDR2 YYNGEE. CDR3 nucleotide sequence: TGTGCCTCAGCCAGCGGGAGGGTTGGCGGGGAGCTGTTTTTT. It is translated as CASASGRVGGELFF.

V usage is TRBV5-1 and J usage is TRBJ1-3; D not resolved. Per the germline V gene, CDR1 is SGHRS and CDR2 is YFSETQ. The V gene lost 1 base and the J gene lost 0 bases, with 11 bases spanning the gap. CDR3 length equals 16 residues. The CDR3 region has the DNA TGCGCCAGCAGCTTGAGAACAGCTAGCTCTGGAAACACCATATATTTT. Protein sequence: CASSLRTASSGNTIYF.

The rearrangement links TRBV28 to TRBJ1-1; D is possibly TRBD1 (6 bases). The CDR3 sequence is 13 residues long. Trimming took off 5 bases at V and 5 bases at J, with 12 bases between the two ends. In germline, CDR1 is MDHEN, CDR2 SYDVKM. CDR3 DNA: TGTGCCAGCAGTCCCCCACAGGGAACTGAAGCTTTCTTT. Encoded protein: CASSPPQGTEAFF.